This T cell receptor (beta chain) came from a study of blood T cell repertoires in COVID-19. About the research overall: Acute and convalescent COVID-19 specimens originated in the United States, Italy and Spain.

This CDR3 contains 14 residues. Germline V gene lookup returns CDR1 SNHLY and CDR2 FYNNEI. With 5 bases removed from V and 1 base from J, the gap between germline ends came to 8 bases. Assay: immunoSEQ multiplex PCR; the TCRdb copy retains only in-frame clones and omits some. The sample has around 170,000 clones, 84% seen once; the top ten hold approximately 8%. This clone turned up a few times. The sequence derives from a woman in her fifties or sixties who had recovered from COVID-19. The chain carries TRBV2 and TRBJ2-2; D is ambiguous. The material sequenced was PBMCs or T cells enriched from blood (not recorded which). CDR3 amino acids: CASSPQVNTGELFF. In DNA, the CDR3 is TGTGCCAGCAGTCCTCAGGTGAACACCGGGGAGCTGTTTTTT.